This TCR beta chain was found in a study of cytomegalovirus exposure and HLA in healthy donors (dated by TCRdb to the late 2010s). Broadly, across the study: The roughly 700 repertoires of the first cohort and the 110 or so validation repertoires were produced on the same platform, according to a later analysis. To predict cytomegalovirus infection status, the study combined high-throughput TCR immunosequencing, statistical association of individual TCRs with disease status, and machine learning. The study aimed to test whether signatures of past pathogen exposure could be identified by cataloging public T cell receptors. Along with the approximately 600-subject first cohort, a separate validation cohort of over a hundred different subjects was used.

On this clone: It lacks a known antigen. It has no much larger one-base neighbor in the sample; base qualities were not kept. This specimen includes other DNA sequences encoding the same CDR3.

The donors were included in the validation cohort of 100 to 150 subjects, a group kept apart from the approximately 670-subject first cohort. Here is what the overall study found, with its caveats: Most TCR sequences were seen in very few donors, while some public TCRs were found in many individuals. Cytomegalovirus status was reported to be diagnosed by the classifier with high specificity and sensitivity in both the original and validation cohorts. The validation cohort had no HLA typing available for a later analysis, so co-occurrence within that cohort was assessed over all 120 or so repertoires. According to the authors, the approach could potentially be generalized to other disease states and immunological phenotypes. In the study, 150 to 200 TCR beta chains were listed as associated with cytomegalovirus. Of the cluster scores, roughly 95% were above 0 in a later analysis, which found that TCRs clustered in the first cohort also tended to co-occur in the 95 to 150 validation repertoires. Three of the identified cytomegalovirus-associated TCR beta chains were confirmed in vitro to be specific for cytomegalovirus antigens.

The CDR3 starts with the cysteine, ends with the phenylalanine, and has 16 residues. Only CDR3 DNA is held: 48 bases, read in frame from base 1. Relative to germline, V is missing 0 bases and J is missing 0 bases, with 4 bases of the junction outside any gene match. CDR1 SGHRS and CDR2 YFSETQ are derived from the germline V gene. The library relied on the immunoSEQ multiplex PCR assay. Concerning the study's data processing: A statistical classification framework was developed to diagnose cytomegalovirus status using the catalog of TCR beta chain sequences. As stored in TCRdb, this immuneACCESS dataset retains in-frame rearrangements with V and J assigned. A fraction of the clones does not appear; measured against another copy, unresolved V genes explain less than half of the discrepancy, and the remainder lacks a known reason. The DNA gave D and trimming, while V, J and clone size come from that table. The sample table records nearly 200,000 clones; roughly 82% of these occur just once. 13% of the sample is in the top ten clones.

The specimen was PBMCs. This TCR came from a woman under 40 in good health and CMV-seropositive. Rearrangement joined TRBV5-1 to TRBJ2-3, and TRBD2 matches 7 of the central bases. The encoded CDR3 is CASSLGASGSTDTQYF. At the DNA level, the sequence is TGCGCCAGCAGCTTGGGGGCTAGCGGAAGCACAGATACGCAGTATTTT.